Presented here are 28 T cell receptor beta chains from one specimen sequenced in a study of yellow fever vaccine responses in identical twins. Each CDR3 protein gets one entry after TCRdb re-called the RT-PCR reads with MiXCR. Of over 1,000 distinct CDR3 sequences in the sample, 89% were seen once. Sequenced material: T cells from blood (PBMCs), unsorted or a sorted subset (not recorded which), taken before or after yellow fever vaccination (not recorded which). The receptors derive from a female donor who received the yellow fever vaccine.

V gene TRBV7-3 combines with J gene TRBJ2-7; D could derive from TRBD1 or TRBD2 (5 bases each). Per the germline V gene, CDR1 is SGHTA and CDR2 is FQGTGA. V was cut by 3 bases and J by 3 bases, with 15 bases left in between. This CDR3 is 15 amino acids long. CDR3 loop: CASSLFEGPNYEQYF. Here the CDR3 DNA reads TGTGCCAGCAGCTTGTTTGAGGGGCCCAACTACGAGCAGTACTTC.

The CDR3 DNA is TGTGCCAGCAGTGAAGATGGCAGCTCCTACAATGAGCAGTTCTTC. It encodes CASSEDGSSYNEQFF. The V call is TRBV2, the J call TRBJ2-1, with no clear D. Trimming shortened V by 1 base and J by 0 bases, and 7 bases separated the two germline ends. Germline CDR1 and CDR2: SNHLY and FYNNEI. There are 15 residues in the CDR3.

This chain uses TRBV20-1 with TRBJ2-1; TRBD1 aligns across 9 bases. CDR3 length equals 14 residues. CDR1 is DFQATT and CDR2 is SNEGSKA in the germline V gene (reference sequence). Losses at the gene ends were 5 bases for V and 6 bases for J; bases not matched to a gene: 8. This CDR3 is CSAPGTGSINEQFF. CDR3 coding DNA: TGCAGTGCTCCCGGGACAGGGAGTATCAATGAGCAGTTCTTC.

This chain uses TRBV11-1 with TRBJ2-2; D ambiguous. This CDR3 comprises 14 residues. Germline V gene sequence: CDR1 SGHAT, CDR2 FQDESV (reference sequence). Between the trimmed V and J ends, which lost 7 bases and 5 bases, there was a span of 14 bases. The CDR3 reads CASTQRQLTGELFF. CDR3 DNA sequence: TGTGCCAGCACCCAGAGGCAACTTACCGGGGAGCTGTTTTTT.

The V call is TRBV10-3, the J call TRBJ1-2; possibly TRBD1 for D (5 bases). V was pared by 5 bases and J by 1 base, with 8 bases between. This CDR3 has 13 residues. Germline V gene sequence: CDR1 ENHRY, CDR2 SYGVKD. CDR3 loop: CAISTQVNYGYTF. CDR3 sequence (DNA): TGTGCCATCAGTACACAGGTTAACTATGGCTACACCTTC.

This chain links TRBV7-3 with TRBJ2-1; TRBD1 matches 7 bases. CDR1 is SGHTA and CDR2 is FQGTGA in the germline V gene. The V segment lost 0 bases and the J segment 10 bases; nucleotides outside the gene matches: 6. CDR3 length equals 14 residues. CDR3 amino acids: CASSLTLGGQEQFF. For the CDR3, the DNA is TGTGCCAGCAGCTTAACGTTAGGGGGCCAGGAGCAGTTCTTC.

The chain uses TRBV7-9 and TRBJ2-1, with D hard to call. The CDR3 has 14 amino acids. CDR1 and CDR2 from the germline V gene are SEHNR and FQNEAQ (reference sequence). The V end lost 0 bases, the J end lost 10 bases, and 13 bases lay between the germline ends. The CDR3 protein is CASSLAGPRQEQFF. CDR3 bases: TGTGCCAGCAGCTTAGCCGGGCCGCGGCAGGAGCAGTTCTTC. Looking up the rest from reference TRBV7-9 and TRBJ2-1 gives the full variable domain: DTGVSQNPRHKITKRGQNVTFRCDPISEHNRLYWYRQTLGQGPEFLTYFQNEAQLEKSRLLSDRFSAERPKGSFSTLEIQRTEQGDSAMYLCASSLAGPRQEQFFGPGTRLTVL.

The gene calls are TRBV6-1 and TRBJ2-3; the D gene is possibly TRBD2 (5 bases). With 5 bases removed from V and 0 bases from J, the gap between germline ends came to 21 bases. Germline V gene sequence: CDR1 MNHNS, CDR2 SASEGT. This CDR3 comprises 18 residues. The CDR3 DNA follows: TGTGCCAGCAGTACCCGGAGGCCTAGCCGACCTAGCACAGATACGCAGTATTTT. Residues: CASSTRRPSRPSTDTQYF.

This clonotype was detected only a few times. CDR3 region: CASARDRTITEAFF. The CDR3, as DNA: TGTGCCAGCGCTCGGGACAGGACAATCACTGAAGCTTTCTTT. The chain carries TRBV11-1 and TRBJ1-1; TRBD1 agrees at 8 bases. CDR1 is SGHAT and CDR2 is FQDESV in the germline V gene (reference sequence). The CDR3 contains 14 residues. With 8 bases clipped from V and 4 bases from J, the junction kept 9 bases outside the gene matches.

This clonotype has a single count. The chain employs TRBV6-2 or TRBV6-3 and TRBJ1-2; no definite D call. The CDR3 extends over 12 amino acids. The germline V gene has CDR1 MNHEY and CDR2 SVGEGT. The germline V and J ends were trimmed by 2 bases and 8 bases, with 9 bases remaining between them. Here the CDR3 reads CASSYPDFGYTF. CDR3 DNA sequence: TGTGCCAGCAGTTACCCGGACTTCGGCTACACCTTC.

This clonotype was recorded a few times. The chain recombines TRBV6-1 with TRBJ2-1; D may correspond to TRBD1 or TRBD2 (5 bases each). The CDR3 is 16 residues long. In germline, CDR1 is MNHNS, CDR2 SASEGT. The V gene lost 5 bases and the J gene lost 0 bases, with 14 bases spanning the gap. CDR3 DNA sequence: TGTGCCAGCAGTCATGGGGACGGGTACTCCTACAATGAGCAGTTCTTC. Translated, it gives CASSHGDGYSYNEQFF.

This sequence joins TRBV11-3 and TRBJ2-7; D is unclear. This CDR3 has 12 amino acids. Germline CDR1 and CDR2: SGHNT and YENEEA. V lost 1 base and J 5 bases, leaving 6 bases between the germline ends. The CDR3 DNA is TGTGCCAGCAGCTTAGGGATCGACGAGCAGTACTTC. Translation: CASSLGIDEQYF.

The V and J genes are TRBV7-2 and TRBJ2-4; D is perhaps TRBD2 (5 bases). Germline CDR1 and CDR2: SGHTA and FQGNSA. The CDR3 totals 14 residues. V shed 7 bases and J shed 4 bases, with 14 bases lying between them. CDR3 bases: TGTGCCAGCACCCCCGGACGGACTAAAAACATTCAGTACTTC. Its translation is CASTPGRTKNIQYF.

V usage is TRBV4-1 and J usage is TRBJ2-5; perhaps TRBD1 as D (6 bases). Deletions cut 5 bases from V and 3 bases from J, with 13 bases between. CDR1 and CDR2 (germline): MGHRA, YSYEKL. The CDR3 covers 14 residues. The CDR3 bases are TGCGCCAGCAGCTTAAACAGGGTGGAAGAGACCCAGTACTTC. Its protein is CASSLNRVEETQYF.

The chain uses TRBV12-3 or TRBV12-4 and TRBJ2-7; D not certain. The CDR3 has 11 amino acids. Trimming pared 4 bases from V and 3 bases from J, leaving 4 bases between. CDR3 DNA: TGTGCCAGCAGTTCCAACTACGAGCAGTACTTC. It specifies CASSSNYEQYF.

The V call is TRBV10-1, the J call TRBJ2-1; D gene unclear. This CDR3 region has 15 residues. The germline V gene encodes CDR1 WNHNN and CDR2 SYGVQD (reference sequence). Trimming left V 4 bases short and J 0 bases short, with 10 bases between. For the CDR3, the DNA is TGCGCCAGCAGTGCCGCTTCAGCCTCCTACAATGAGCAGTTCTTC. Protein product: CASSAASASYNEQFF.

V and J are TRBV11-1 and TRBJ2-3; 12 nucleotides agree with TRBD2. This CDR3 spans 18 amino acids. V lost 2 bases and J lost 1; bases outside the gene matches: 7. The germline V gene has CDR1 SGHAT and CDR2 FQDESV (reference sequence). The CDR3 here is CASSLPQLAGGRTDTQYF. The CDR3 coding sequence is TGTGCCAGCAGCTTACCCCAACTAGCGGGGGGTCGCACAGATACGCAGTATTTT.

The rearrangement links TRBV6-1 to TRBJ2-5; 7 bases are shared with TRBD1. CDR3 length: 15 amino acids. V lost 6 bases, J lost 4 bases, and 11 bases stayed unmatched. Germline V CDR1 and CDR2: MNHNS, SASEGT. CDR3: CASRRTGAGGETQYF. CDR3 coding DNA: TGTGCCAGCAGGCGAACAGGGGCAGGAGGAGAGACCCAGTACTTC.

The rearrangement uses TRBV4-3 and TRBJ1-6; D is ambiguous. Trimming stripped 1 base from V and 6 bases from J, with 10 bases between. In germline, CDR1 is LGHNA, CDR2 YSLEER. The CDR3 totals 15 residues. The CDR3 coding sequence is TGCGCCAGCAGCCAAGTCGCCGATTCTAATTCACCCCTCCACTTT. Encoded protein: CASSQVADSNSPLHF.

The V gene is TRBV15, the J gene TRBJ1-4; D is perhaps TRBD1 (6 bases). Deletions cut 0 bases from V and 5 bases from J, with 13 bases between. The germline V gene has CDR1 LNHNV and CDR2 YYDKDF (reference sequence). The CDR3 consists of 16 residues. The CDR3 nucleotides read TGTGCCACCAGCAGAGATGAGGACAGCAGCAATGAAAAACTGTTTTTT. It codes for CATSRDEDSSNEKLFF.

The chain employs TRBV30 and TRBJ2-5; the match to TRBD1 covers 7 bases. CDR1 is GTSNPN, CDR2 SVGIG, per germline (reference sequence). The CDR3 spans 15 residues. J gave up 2 bases and V 6 bases, and 12 bases lay outside the gene matches. Here the CDR3 DNA reads TGTGCCTGTACTTCCGGGACAGCGCCGCAAGAGACCCAGTACTTC. Amino acids: CACTSGTAPQETQYF. Full variable domain (outside the CDR3, taken from reference TRBV30 and TRBJ2-5): SQTIHQWPATLVQPVGSPLSLECTVEGTSNPNLYWYRQAAGRGLQLLFYSVGIGQISSEVPQNLSASRPQDRQFILSSKKLLLSDSGFYLCACTSGTAPQETQYFGPGTRLLVL.

This clonotype appeared a single time. V usage is TRBV29-1 and J usage is TRBJ2-1; 9 positions agree with TRBD1. The CDR3 runs to 14 residues. Germline V gene data show CDR1 as SQVTM and CDR2 as ANQGSEA. The trim removed 4 bases at V and 2 bases at J, leaving 3 bases unmatched. Here the CDR3 reads CSVVGQGAYNEQFF. The CDR3 DNA is TGCAGCGTTGTGGGACAGGGAGCCTACAATGAGCAGTTCTTC.

The chain uses TRBV2 and TRBJ1-4; D not certain. The CDR3 is 11 amino acids. Per the germline V gene, CDR1 is SNHLY and CDR2 is FYNNEI. V gave up 6 bases and J gave up 11 bases, with 10 bases separating them. CDR3 amino acids: CASRVEQKLFF. As DNA, the CDR3 is TGTGCCAGCAGGGTGGAGCAGAAACTGTTTTTT.

The rearrangement uses TRBV6-2 or TRBV6-3 and TRBJ1-1; D is uncertain. Trimming pared 2 bases from V and 5 bases from J, leaving 12 bases between. The CDR3 contains 14 residues. Germline V gene data show CDR1 as MNHEY and CDR2 as SVGEGT. The CDR3 coding sequence is TGTGCCAGCAGTTACGACGAGGTGTGGACTGAAGCTTTCTTT. This translates into CASSYDEVWTEAFF.

This chain connects TRBV29-1 to TRBJ2-3; D is unclear. The CDR3 spans 11 residues. V lost 8 bases, J lost 6 bases, and 12 bases lay in between. Germline V gene data show CDR1 as SQVTM and CDR2 as ANQGSEA. The CDR3 nucleotides are TGCAGCCCTGGTGAGGCCGATACGCAGTATTTT. Translating gives CSPGEADTQYF.

V is TRBV21-1 and J is TRBJ1-1. TRBV21-1 constitutes a pseudogene. The CDR3 is made up of 8 amino acids. The DNA for the CDR3 is TGTGCCAGCCGGGAAGCTTTCTTT. Amino acid sequence: CASREAFF.

The chain is built from TRBV10-3 and TRBJ1-1, with no clear D. V lost 4 bases, J lost 4 bases, and 4 bases lay in between. The CDR3 loop spans 11 amino acids. Germline assignment: CDR1 ENHRY and CDR2 SYGVKD. CDR3 coding DNA: TGTGCCATCAGTGTAGGCACTGAAGCTTTCTTT. It translates to CAISVGTEAFF.

The rearrangement uses TRBV12-3 or TRBV12-4 and TRBJ2-2; 7 nucleotides line up with TRBD1. This CDR3 is built from 14 residues. The J segment lost 6 bases and the V segment lost 4 bases, leaving 5 bases of the junction unmatched. The CDR3 protein is CASSSRTGAGELFF. The CDR3 DNA sequence: TGTGCCAGCAGTTCGAGGACAGGAGCCGGGGAGCTGTTTTTT.